The 3 T cell receptor beta chains given below trace back to one sample, sequenced in a study of blood T cell repertoires in COVID-19. Measured with immunoSEQ multiplex PCR; TCRdb has only the in-frame clones, and not every one. Of 200,000 to 250,000 clones in the sample, roughly 84% were seen once. Sequenced input: peripheral blood. The receptors here all came from a woman aged 60-75 years who had recovered from COVID-19.

V is TRBV6-2 or TRBV6-3 and J is TRBJ1-1, with TRBD1 matching 8 bases. Germline-derived CDR1 and CDR2 are MNHEY and SVGEGT. V shed 5 bases and J 5 bases; nucleotides not matched to a gene: 13. The CDR3 has 16 residues. The CDR3 sequence: CASSDVDRGVNTEAFF. In DNA, the CDR3 is TGTGCCAGCAGTGATGTTGACAGGGGAGTTAATACTGAAGCTTTCTTT.

Many counts were recorded for this clone. The V call is TRBV6-5, the J call TRBJ1-1; D gene unclear. Trimming pared 3 bases from V and 5 bases from J, leaving 10 bases between. This CDR3 comprises 13 residues. CDR1 and CDR2 from the germline V gene are MNHEY and SVGAGI. The CDR3 DNA is TGTGCCAGCAGTTATTCCAGGTCTACTGAAGCTTTCTTT. The encoded protein is CASSYSRSTEAFF.

The chain recombines TRBV7-9 with TRBJ1-4; 7 nucleotides agree with TRBD1. The CDR3 has 15 amino acids. The germline V gene encodes CDR1 SEHNR and CDR2 FQNEAQ (reference sequence). The junction had 5 bases not matched to a gene; V was cut back by 1 base and J by 6 bases. CDR3 DNA: TGTGCCAGCAGCTTAGAAAGGGGGCAGGATGAAAAACTGTTTTTT. This translates into CASSLERGQDEKLFF.